This T cell receptor beta chain appears in the sequencing data of a study of blood T cell repertoires in COVID-19. The CDR3 totals 15 residues. V was trimmed by 6 bases and J by 9 bases, leaving 18 bases between them. Germline values: CDR1 MNHEY, CDR2 SVGAGI. In the authors' methods: Amplification from reference gene primers served as the basis for estimated nucleated cell counts. Using immunoSEQ multiplex PCR, the repertoire was profiled, and TCRdb retains in-frame clones only, with some absent. V and J calls and clone size are copied from that table; D and trimming were computed from the DNA. The sample holds 250,000 to 300,000 clones, about 85% seen once. Living in roughly 25 US areas, the participants were between about 18 and 100 years of age. Cohort allocation depended upon clinical history that participants reported. A COVID-19 case had been met by exposed participants during the 2 weeks before study entry.

Sample: PBMCs or T cells enriched from blood (not recorded which). The rearrangement links TRBV6-5 to TRBJ1-6; a weak D match, TRBD1 (5 bases). This sequence originates from a woman between 45 and 60 years old who had been exposed to COVID-19. This CDR3 is CASSYERGPGSPLHF. In nucleotides, the CDR3 is TGTGCCAGCAGCTACGAGCGGGGACCCGGTTCACCCCTCCACTTT.